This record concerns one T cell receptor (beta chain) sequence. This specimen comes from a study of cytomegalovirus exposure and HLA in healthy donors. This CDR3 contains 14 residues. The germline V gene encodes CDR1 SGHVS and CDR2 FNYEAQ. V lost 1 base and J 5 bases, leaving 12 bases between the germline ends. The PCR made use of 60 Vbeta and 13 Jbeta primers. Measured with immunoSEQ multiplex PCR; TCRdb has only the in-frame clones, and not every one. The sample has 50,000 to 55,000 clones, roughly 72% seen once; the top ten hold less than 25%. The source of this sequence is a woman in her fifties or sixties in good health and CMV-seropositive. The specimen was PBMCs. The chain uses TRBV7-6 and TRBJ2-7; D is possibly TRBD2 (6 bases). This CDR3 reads CASSLGDFGDEQYF. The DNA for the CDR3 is TGTGCCAGCAGCTTAGGGGACTTTGGGGACGAGCAGTACTTC.